These 13 T cell receptor beta chains came from one sample sequenced in a study of blood T cell repertoires in COVID-19. Produced via immunoSEQ multiplex PCR; TCRdb's table is partial and in-frame only. In the table there are just under 350,000 clones, around 91% of which are singletons. Material: peripheral blood. The receptors originated from a young woman who had recovered from COVID-19.

This chain uses TRBV18 with TRBJ2-2; 8 positions agree with TRBD1. With V trimmed by 6 bases and J by 5 bases, 11 bases remained unmatched. The CDR3 is made up of 16 amino acids. Looked up from germline, CDR1 is KGHSH and CDR2 is LQKENI. The CDR3 sequence: CASSQAGTGGTGELFF. The DNA for the CDR3 is TGTGCCAGCTCTCAAGCCGGGACAGGCGGTACCGGGGAGCTGTTTTTT.

The chain carries TRBV20-1 and TRBJ2-3, with 7 nucleotides matching TRBD2. Trimming took 3 bases from V and 2 from J; bases not matched to a gene: 8. CDR3 length: 15 residues. Per the germline V gene, CDR1 is DFQATT and CDR2 is SNEGSKA (reference sequence). CDR3 amino acids: CSASLPSGTTDTQYF. DNA of the CDR3: TGCAGTGCTAGTCTCCCTAGCGGAACCACAGATACGCAGTATTTT.

The V call is TRBV4-1, the J call TRBJ2-1, with D possibly matching TRBD1 (5 bases). The germline V and J ends were trimmed by 0 bases and 12 bases, with 12 bases remaining between them. CDR1 is MGHRA and CDR2 is YSYEKL in the germline V gene. This CDR3 has 13 residues. Here the CDR3 DNA reads TGCGCCAGCAGCCAAGATAGGGGTCTGGCGCAGTTCTTC. Residues: CASSQDRGLAQFF.

This chain connects TRBV19 to TRBJ2-2; weak D call: TRBD1 (6 bases). Germline CDR1 reads LNHDA; CDR2 reads SQIVND (reference sequence). Trimming took 3 bases from V and 5 from J, leaving 13 bases between them. This CDR3 is 15 amino acids long. CDR3 sequence: CASSMGRGSTGELFF. DNA for the CDR3: TGTGCCAGTAGTATGGGCAGGGGAAGTACCGGGGAGCTGTTTTTT.

The chain has TRBV19 and TRBJ1-2; no definite D call. The CDR3 runs 12 residues. V was trimmed by 4 bases and J by 4 bases, leaving 7 bases between them. CDR1 and CDR2 (germline): LNHDA, SQIVND (reference sequence). This CDR3 is CASSTEAYGYTF. CDR3 nucleotide sequence: TGTGCCAGTAGTACAGAGGCCTATGGCTACACCTTC.

V is TRBV7-9 and J is TRBJ2-5, with D possibly being TRBD2 (5 bases). V shed 2 bases and J shed 2 bases, with 12 bases lying between them. The CDR3 sequence is 15 residues long. CDR1 and CDR2 from the germline V gene are SEHNR and FQNEAQ (reference sequence). This CDR3 reads CASSLWSAVQETQYF. CDR3 coding DNA: TGTGCCAGCAGCTTATGGTCAGCGGTACAAGAGACCCAGTACTTC.

The chain employs TRBV3-1 (or the pseudogene TRBV3-2) and TRBJ2-3, with 9 bases fitting TRBD2. The junction had 6 bases not matched to a gene; V was cut back by 0 bases and J by 2 bases. CDR3 size: 17 residues. Germline CDR1 reads LGHDT; CDR2 reads YNNKEL (reference sequence). The CDR3 DNA reads TGTGCCAGCAGCCAAGATTGGGCGGGAGGGACCACAGATACGCAGTATTTT. Encoded protein: CASSQDWAGGTTDTQYF.

This chain connects TRBV5-8 to TRBJ2-1, with 12 bases fitting TRBD2. The ends lost 3 bases at V and 4 bases at J; junction bases unmatched: 5. There are 16 residues in the CDR3. Germline CDR1 is SGHTS and CDR2 is YDEGEE. The CDR3 DNA reads TGTGCCAGCAGCTCCACAGGACTAGCGGGATACAATGAGCAGTTCTTC. It codes for CASSSTGLAGYNEQFF.

This clone came up a few times. This sequence joins TRBV14 and TRBJ2-7; 9 positions agree with TRBD2. The CDR3 is 17 residues long. The germline CDR1 and CDR2 sequences are SGHDN and FVKESK. V gave up 8 bases and J gave up 2 bases; unmatched junction bases: 16. The CDR3 DNA sequence: TGTGCCAGCGGCAGTGGGGAAGGACTAGCGCCACCCTACGAGCAGTACGTC. Translated: CASGSGEGLAPPYEQYV.

The rearrangement joins TRBV12-3 or TRBV12-4 to TRBJ2-7; D uncertain. The CDR3 covers 11 residues. V was cut by 10 bases and J by 2 bases, with 9 bases left in between. The CDR3 DNA reads as TGTGCCAACTCGGTACCCTACGAGCAGTACGTC. This translates into CANSVPYEQYV.

This clone was recorded only once. This chain uses TRBV4-3 with TRBJ2-1, with 13 bases lining up with TRBD2. The germline V gene has CDR1 LGHNA and CDR2 YSLEER. J was trimmed by 5 bases and V by 4 bases; bases with no gene match: 5. The length of the CDR3 is 16 residues. CDR3 DNA: TGCGCCAGCAGCCGCGGACTAGCGGGAGCCCACAATGAGCAGTTCTTC. Residues: CASSRGLAGAHNEQFF.

J is TRBJ2-1 and V is TRBV7-9; D might be TRBD1 (5 bases). Per germline, CDR1 SEHNR and CDR2 FQNEAQ (reference sequence). V lost 6 bases, J lost 6 bases, and 6 bases lay in between. The CDR3 runs to 11 residues. CDR3: CASRDTNEQFF. In DNA form, the CDR3 reads TGTGCCAGCAGGGACACCAATGAGCAGTTCTTC.

The J gene is TRBJ1-2, the V gene TRBV19; TRBD1 agrees at 10 bases. V gave up 8 bases and J gave up 3 bases; unmatched junction bases: 6. Per the germline V gene, CDR1 is LNHDA and CDR2 is SQIVND (reference sequence). The CDR3 has 14 amino acids. The CDR3 region has the DNA TGTGCCAGTCGGGACAGGGGCAGAGACTATGGCTACACCTTC. Amino acid sequence: CASRDRGRDYGYTF.